In its sample, the clone carrying this T cell receptor beta chain was seen a few times. The antigen is undetermined. The sample comes from a study of T cells in Graves' hyperthyroidism and ophthalmopathy. Study-wide results and caveats: A model of 13 V-J pairs discriminated ophthalmopathy from stable hyperthyroidism.

CDR3 length: 15 amino acids. Germline CDR1 and CDR2: LGHNA and YSLEER. With 4 bases clipped from V and 3 bases from J, the junction kept 5 bases outside the gene matches. Clinical symptoms, serum thyroxine, TRAb, thyroid ultrasound and orbital computed tomography established diagnosis. Template material for amplifying TCR beta CDR3 regions consisted of RNA transcripts. A first-round RT-PCR of the TCR CDR3 used the HTBI primer set. TCRdb used MiXCR to reprocess the multiplex PCR reads, holding one entry per CDR3 protein. The sample lists around 570,000 distinct CDR3 sequences, 15% to 20% occurring once.

The chain combines TRBV4-3 with TRBJ1-2, with 10 bases fitting TRBD1. This clonotype originated in a man aged 35 to 55 with Graves' ophthalmopathy. Sequencing input: blood. The DNA of the CDR3 is TGCGCCAGCAGCCCCACGACAGGGGGCCACTATGGCTACACCTTC. Amino acid sequence: CASSPTTGGHYGYTF.